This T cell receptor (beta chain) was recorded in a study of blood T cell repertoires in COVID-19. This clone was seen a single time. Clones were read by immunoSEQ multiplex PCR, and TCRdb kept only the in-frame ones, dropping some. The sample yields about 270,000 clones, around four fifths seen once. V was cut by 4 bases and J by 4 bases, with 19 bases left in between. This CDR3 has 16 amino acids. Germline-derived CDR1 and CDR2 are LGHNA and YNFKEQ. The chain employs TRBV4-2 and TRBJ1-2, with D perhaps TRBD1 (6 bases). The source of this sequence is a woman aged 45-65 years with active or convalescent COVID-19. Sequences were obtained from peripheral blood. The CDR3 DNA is TGTGCCAGCAGCCCTACCGAGGACAGACAGTTCTATGGCTACACCTTC. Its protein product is CASSPTEDRQFYGYTF.